This T cell receptor (beta chain) was retrieved from a study of cytomegalovirus exposure and HLA in healthy donors. Looking at the study overall: Within an early data release were 85 million or so unique TCRs drawn from HLA-typed donors. The study, taken as a whole, reports: The dataset shows that most TCR sequences were rare, while some public TCRs occurred in many donors. The classifier reportedly diagnosed cytomegalovirus status with high specificity and sensitivity.

Germline V gene data show CDR1 as SEHNR and CDR2 as FQNEAQ (reference sequence). Trimming removed 3 bases at V and 0 bases at J, with 9 bases between. CDR3 size: 16 residues. A remark on this clone: Its antigen is unknown.

The PCR employed 60 Vbeta primers together with 13 Jbeta primers. Assay used: immunoSEQ multiplex PCR; TCRdb lists only in-frame clones, some missing. The table lists tens of thousands of clones. Source material: PBMCs. This sequence originates from a male donor in good health and CMV-seronegative. This chain joins TRBV7-9 and TRBJ1-6, with D hard to call. CDR3: CASSLPGSSYNSPLHF. The CDR3, as DNA: TGTGCCAGCAGCTTGCCGGGGAGCTCCTATAATTCACCCCTCCACTTT.